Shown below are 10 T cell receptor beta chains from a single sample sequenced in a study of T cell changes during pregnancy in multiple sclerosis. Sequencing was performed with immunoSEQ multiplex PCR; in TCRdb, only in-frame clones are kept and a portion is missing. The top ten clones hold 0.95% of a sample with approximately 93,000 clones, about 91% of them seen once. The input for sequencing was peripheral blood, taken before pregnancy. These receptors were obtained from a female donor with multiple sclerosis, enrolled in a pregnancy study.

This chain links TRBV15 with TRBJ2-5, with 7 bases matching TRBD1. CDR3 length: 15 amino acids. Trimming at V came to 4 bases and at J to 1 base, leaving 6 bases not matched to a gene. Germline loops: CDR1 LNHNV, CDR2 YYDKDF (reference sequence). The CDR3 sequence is CATSKETGPQETQYF. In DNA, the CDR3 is TGTGCCACCAGCAAAGAGACAGGGCCCCAAGAGACCCAGTACTTC.

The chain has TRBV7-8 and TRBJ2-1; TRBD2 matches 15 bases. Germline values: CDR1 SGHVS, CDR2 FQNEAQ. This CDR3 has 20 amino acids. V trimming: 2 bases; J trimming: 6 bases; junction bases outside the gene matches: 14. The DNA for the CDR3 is TGTGCCAGCAGCTTAAAGAGGGTCCAGGGACTAGCGGGGGGTGGCAATGAGCAGTTCTTC. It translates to CASSLKRVQGLAGGGNEQFF.

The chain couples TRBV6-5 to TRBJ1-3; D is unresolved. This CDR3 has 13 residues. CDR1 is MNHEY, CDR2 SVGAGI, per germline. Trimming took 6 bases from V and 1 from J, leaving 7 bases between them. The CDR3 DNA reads TGTGCCAGCAGGATCAGTTCTGGAAACACCATATATTTT. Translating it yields CASRISSGNTIYF.

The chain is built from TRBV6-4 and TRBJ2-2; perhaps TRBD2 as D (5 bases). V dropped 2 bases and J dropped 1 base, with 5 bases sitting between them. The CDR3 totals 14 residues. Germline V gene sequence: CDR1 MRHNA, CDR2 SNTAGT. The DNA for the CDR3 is TGTGCCAGCAGTGACGGAGGGAACACCGGGGAGCTGTTTTTT. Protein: CASSDGGNTGELFF.

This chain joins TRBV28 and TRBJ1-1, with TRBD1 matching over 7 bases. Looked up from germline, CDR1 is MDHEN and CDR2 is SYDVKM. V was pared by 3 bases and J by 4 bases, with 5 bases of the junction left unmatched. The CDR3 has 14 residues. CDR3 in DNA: TGTGCCAGCAGTTTTCGACAGGGCACCACTGAAGCTTTCTTT. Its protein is CASSFRQGTTEAFF.

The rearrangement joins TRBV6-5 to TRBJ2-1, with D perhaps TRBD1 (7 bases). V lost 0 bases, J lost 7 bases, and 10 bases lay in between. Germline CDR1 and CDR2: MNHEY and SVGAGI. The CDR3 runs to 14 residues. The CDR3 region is CASSYSTGRNEQFF. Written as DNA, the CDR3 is TGTGCCAGCAGTTACTCGACAGGGAGGAATGAGCAGTTCTTC.

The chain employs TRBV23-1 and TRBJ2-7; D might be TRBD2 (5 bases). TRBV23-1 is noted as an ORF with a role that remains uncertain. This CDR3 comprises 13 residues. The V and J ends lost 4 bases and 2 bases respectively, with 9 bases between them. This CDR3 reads CASSLGEPYEQYF. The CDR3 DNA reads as TGCGCCAGCAGTCTCGGGGAGCCCTACGAGCAGTACTTC.

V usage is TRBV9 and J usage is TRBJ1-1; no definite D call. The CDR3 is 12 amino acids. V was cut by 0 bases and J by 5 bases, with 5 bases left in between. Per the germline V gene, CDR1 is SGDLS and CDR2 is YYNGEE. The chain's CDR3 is CASSVGGTEAFF. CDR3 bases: TGTGCCAGCAGCGTAGGAGGGACTGAAGCTTTCTTT.

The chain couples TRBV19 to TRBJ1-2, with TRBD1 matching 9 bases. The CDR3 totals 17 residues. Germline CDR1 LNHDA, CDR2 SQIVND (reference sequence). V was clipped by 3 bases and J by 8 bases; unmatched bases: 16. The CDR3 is CASSILGQGSAKVGYTF. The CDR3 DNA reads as TGTGCCAGTAGTATCCTGGGACAGGGATCGGCAAAGGTCGGCTACACCTTC.

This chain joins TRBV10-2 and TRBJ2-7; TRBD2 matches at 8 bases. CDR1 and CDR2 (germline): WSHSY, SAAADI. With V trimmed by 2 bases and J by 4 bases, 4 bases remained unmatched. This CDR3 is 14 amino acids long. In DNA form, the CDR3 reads TGCGCCAGCAGTGAGAGCGGGGGCCGATACGAGCAGTACTTC. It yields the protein CASSESGGRYEQYF.